This TCR beta chain was recovered during a study of T cells in Graves' hyperthyroidism and ophthalmopathy (dated by TCRdb to about 2019). Notes on the research overall: Peripheral blood samples were taken at initial diagnosis, before any treatment was given. TCR V-J signatures able to tell the groups apart were searched for in a discovery cohort of 95 or so patients, of whom more than 40 had Graves' ophthalmopathy and more than 55 had stable Graves' hyperthyroidism. Prospective prediction of ophthalmopathy was tested in an independent validation cohort consisting of under 20 hyperthyroidism patients and 17 patients who later progressed to ophthalmopathy. The 95 to 100 discovery patients were randomly split 7:3 into training and test sets. In more than 5 Graves' hyperthyroidism patients, the study also compared T-cell repertoires from thyroid tissue with T-cell repertoires from blood. After sampling, hyperthyroidism patients received methimazole starting at 30 mg daily, and ophthalmopathy patients received high-dose intravenous methylprednisolone. TCR Vbeta CDR3 sequencing of roughly 140 peripheral blood samples (over 40 ophthalmopathy, 70 to 85 hyperthyroidism and some 17 progressor patients) is reported in the paper. The investigation overall reported the following: In validation, progression to ophthalmopathy was predicted by the model with 70.59% sensitivity and around 75% specificity, a median of roughly 6.4 months before onset. Most expanded thyroid clonotypes (frequency above 0.001) were also detected in blood, a finding suggesting that blood repertoires may reflect thyroid immune responses. A model built on a 13 V-J signature distinguished ophthalmopathy from stable hyperthyroidism, reaching about 89% sensitivity and about 81% specificity in cross-validation and 80%/75% in testing. No statistical method was used to fix the sample size in advance, and group allocation was not hidden from the investigators.

Amplification of TCR beta CDR3 regions was carried out from RNA transcripts. The TCR CDR3 was subjected to a first round of RT-PCR using the HTBI primer set and the Qiagen OneStep RT-PCR kit. Libraries were constructed in a second round of multiplex PCR, after which size selection and purification were carried out. The libraries were sequenced on an Illumina HiSeq2000 using paired-end 100 bp reads. For the original study's pipeline: Raw data were processed with SOAPnuke, discarding reads with adapters, uncalled bases, mean Phred below 15, or no exact constant-primer or identifier match. COPE v1.2.5 was used to merge the high-quality paired reads, and each unique nucleotide sequence was defined as a clonotype. Clonotypes were aligned to IMGT TRBV, TRBD and TRBJ reference segments using MiTCR v1.1. Analysis was restricted to V-J combinations with a frequency above 0.0001, which covered 98% to 99.2% of repertoires. A TCS score was defined as the ratio between F50 (clonal expansion) and ExV (chaos), using BLOSUM62-based TCRdist between CDR3 peptides within each V-J. Welch's t-statistics and random forest reduced 450 to 600 V-J features to fewer than 15, which were used in a naive Bayes classifier (R e1071). Through fastp at Q25 and MiXCR, TCRdb rebuilt clones from the public reads, retaining in-frame beta chains. Each CDR3 protein appears once, grouped with its most common genes and DNA. TCRdb's processing, not the authors', yielded these V and J calls. The sample has under 400,000 distinct CDR3 sequences on record, 25% of them singletons. The ten top clones hold about 73% of the sample.

In its sample, this clonotype was seen many times. No cognate antigen has been identified for it. No clone much larger than this one lies a single base away; base qualities are absent. Stable Graves' hyperthyroidism was defined as no progression to ophthalmopathy during 18 months of follow-up. Hyperthyroidism patients were newly diagnosed, with disease duration under 2 months, and aged 18 to 65 years. Exclusion was applied to patients with uncontrolled infections, other autoimmune diseases, pregnancy or lactation. Clinical symptoms, serum thyroxine and TRAb, thyroid ultrasound, and orbital computed tomography formed the basis for the diagnoses. PBMCs were isolated from about 9 ml of fresh peripheral blood by Ficoll-Paque density gradient centrifugation. Total RNA was extracted with Trizol reagent, and quality was checked on an Agilent 2100 Bioanalyzer. The CDR3 runs 15 amino acids, cysteine and phenylalanine included. Only the CDR3 DNA stays, 45 bases, in frame from base 1. Reading the germline V gene gives CDR1 SGHRS and CDR2 YFSETQ. Unmatched junction bases come to 10, with V trimmed by 4 bases and J by 4 bases.

Sequencing used blood. This sequence originates from a man between 50 and 59 years old with Graves' hyperthyroidism. The chain employs TRBV5-1 and TRBJ2-7; 8 bases in between match TRBD2. The DNA sequence is given as TGCGCCAGCAGCCCCTCGGCGGGAGGTCCTTACGAGCAGTACTTC. Translation gives CASSPSAGGPYEQYF. Extended through the reference TRBV5-1 and TRBJ2-7 proteins, this CDR3 yields the full variable domain: KAGVTQTPRYLIKTRGQQVTLSCSPISGHRSVSWYQQTPGQGLQFLFEYFSETQRNKGNFPGRFSGRQFSNSRSEMNVSTLELGDSALYLCASSPSAGGPYEQYFGPGTRLTVT.